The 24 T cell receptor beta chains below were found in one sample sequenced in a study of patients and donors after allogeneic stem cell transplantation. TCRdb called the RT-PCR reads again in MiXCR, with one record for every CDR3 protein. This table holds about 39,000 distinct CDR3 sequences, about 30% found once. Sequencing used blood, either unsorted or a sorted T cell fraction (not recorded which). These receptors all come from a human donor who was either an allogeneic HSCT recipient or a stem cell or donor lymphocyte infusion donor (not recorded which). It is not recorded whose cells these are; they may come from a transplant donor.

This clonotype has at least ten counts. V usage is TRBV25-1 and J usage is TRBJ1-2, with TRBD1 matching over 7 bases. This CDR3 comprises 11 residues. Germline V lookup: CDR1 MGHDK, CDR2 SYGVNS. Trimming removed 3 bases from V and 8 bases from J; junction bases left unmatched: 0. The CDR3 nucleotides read TGTGCCAGCAGTGAGGGACAGGGCTACACCTTC. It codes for CASSEGQGYTF.

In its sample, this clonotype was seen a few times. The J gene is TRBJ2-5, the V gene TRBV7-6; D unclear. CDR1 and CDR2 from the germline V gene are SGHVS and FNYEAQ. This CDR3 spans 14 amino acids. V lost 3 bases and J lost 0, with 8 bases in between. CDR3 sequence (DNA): TGTGCCAGCAGCTTTGATTGGTACCAAGAGACCCAGTACTTC. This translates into CASSFDWYQETQYF. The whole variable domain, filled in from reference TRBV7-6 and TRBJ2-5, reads GAGVSQSPRYKVTKRGQDVALRCDPISGHVSLYWYRQALGQGPEFLTYFNYEAQQDKSGLPNDRFSAERPEGSISTLTIQRTEQRDSAMYRCASSFDWYQETQYFGPGTRLLVL.

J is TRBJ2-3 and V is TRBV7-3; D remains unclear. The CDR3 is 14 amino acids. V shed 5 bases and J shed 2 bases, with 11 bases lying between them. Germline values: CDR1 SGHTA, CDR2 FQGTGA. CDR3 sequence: CASSQSTSTDTQYF. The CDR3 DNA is TGTGCCAGCAGCCAATCAACCTCCACAGATACGCAGTATTTT.

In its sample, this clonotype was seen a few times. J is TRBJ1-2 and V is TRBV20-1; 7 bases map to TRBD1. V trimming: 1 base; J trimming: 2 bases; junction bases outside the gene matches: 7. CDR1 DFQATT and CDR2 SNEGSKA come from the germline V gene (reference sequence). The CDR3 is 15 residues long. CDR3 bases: TGCAGTGCTAGAGCCCGGACAGGACTGAACTATGGCTACACCTTC. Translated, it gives CSARARTGLNYGYTF.

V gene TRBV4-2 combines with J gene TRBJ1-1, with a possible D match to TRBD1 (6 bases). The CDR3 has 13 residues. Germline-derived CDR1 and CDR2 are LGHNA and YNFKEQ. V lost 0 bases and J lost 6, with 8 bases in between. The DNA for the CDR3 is TGTGCCAGCAGCCAAGATAGGGGGGCTGAAGCTTTCTTT. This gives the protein CASSQDRGAEAFF.

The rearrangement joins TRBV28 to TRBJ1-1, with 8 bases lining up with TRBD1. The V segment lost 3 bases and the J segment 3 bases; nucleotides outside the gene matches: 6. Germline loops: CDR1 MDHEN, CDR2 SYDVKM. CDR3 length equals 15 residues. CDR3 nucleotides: TGTGCCAGCAGTTTGCAGGGGGCGCGATACACTGAAGCTTTCTTT. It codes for CASSLQGARYTEAFF.

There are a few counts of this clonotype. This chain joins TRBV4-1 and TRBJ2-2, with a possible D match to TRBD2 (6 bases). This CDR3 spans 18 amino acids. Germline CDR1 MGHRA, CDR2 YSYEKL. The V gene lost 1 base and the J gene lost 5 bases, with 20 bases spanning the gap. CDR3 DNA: TGCGCCAGCAGCCAAGCTCCACGGGAGTCAGGTGGGACCGGGGAGCTGTTTTTT. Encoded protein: CASSQAPRESGGTGELFF.

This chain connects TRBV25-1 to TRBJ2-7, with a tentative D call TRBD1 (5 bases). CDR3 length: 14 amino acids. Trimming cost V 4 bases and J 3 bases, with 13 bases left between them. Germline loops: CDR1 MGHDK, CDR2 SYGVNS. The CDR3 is CASSAVDRFYEQYF. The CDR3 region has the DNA TGTGCCAGCAGTGCCGTCGACAGATTCTACGAGCAGTACTTC.

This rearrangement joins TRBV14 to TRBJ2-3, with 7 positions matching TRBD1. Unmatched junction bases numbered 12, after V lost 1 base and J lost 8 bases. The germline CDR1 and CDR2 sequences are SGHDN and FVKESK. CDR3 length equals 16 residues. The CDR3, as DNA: TGTGCCAGCAGCCAAGTCAGGGGACAGATCTGGGTTACGCAGTATTTT. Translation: CASSQVRGQIWVTQYF.

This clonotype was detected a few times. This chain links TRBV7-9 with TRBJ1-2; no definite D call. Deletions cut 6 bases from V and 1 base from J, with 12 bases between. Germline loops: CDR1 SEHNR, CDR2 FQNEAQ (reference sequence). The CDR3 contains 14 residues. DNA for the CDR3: TGTGCCAGCAGGGACGGAACAGATAACTATGGCTACACCTTC. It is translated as CASRDGTDNYGYTF.

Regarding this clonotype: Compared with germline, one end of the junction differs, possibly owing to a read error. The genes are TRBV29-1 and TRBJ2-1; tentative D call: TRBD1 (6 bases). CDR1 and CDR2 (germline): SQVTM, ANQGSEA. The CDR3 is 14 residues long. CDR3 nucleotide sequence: TGCAGCGTTGAGAGGGGGAACTCCCACAATGAGCAGTTCTTC. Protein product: CSVERGNSHNEQFF.

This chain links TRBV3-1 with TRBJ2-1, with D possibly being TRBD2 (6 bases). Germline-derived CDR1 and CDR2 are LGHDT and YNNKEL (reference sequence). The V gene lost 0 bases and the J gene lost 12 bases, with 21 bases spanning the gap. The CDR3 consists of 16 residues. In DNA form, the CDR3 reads TGTGCCAGCAGCCAAGAAATTTCCCCGGCGAACGGGGGGCAGTTCTTC. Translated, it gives CASSQEISPANGGQFF.

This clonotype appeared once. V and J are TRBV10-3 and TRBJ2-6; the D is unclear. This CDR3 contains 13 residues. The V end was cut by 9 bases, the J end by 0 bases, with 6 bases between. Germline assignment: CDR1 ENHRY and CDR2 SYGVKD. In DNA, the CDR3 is TGTGCCATTAGGGACTCTGGGGCCAACGTCCTGACTTTC. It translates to CAIRDSGANVLTF.

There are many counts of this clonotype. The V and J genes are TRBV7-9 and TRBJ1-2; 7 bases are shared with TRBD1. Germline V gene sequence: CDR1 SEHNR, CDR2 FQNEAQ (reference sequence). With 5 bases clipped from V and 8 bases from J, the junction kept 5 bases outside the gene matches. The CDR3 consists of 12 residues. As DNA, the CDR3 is TGTGCCAGCAGCATGAACAGGGGCGGCTACACCTTC. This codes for CASSMNRGGYTF.

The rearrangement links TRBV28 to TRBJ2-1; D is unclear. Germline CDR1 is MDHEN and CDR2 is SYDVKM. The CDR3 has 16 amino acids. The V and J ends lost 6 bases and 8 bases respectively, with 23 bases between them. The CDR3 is CASRSLVSIFSDEQFF. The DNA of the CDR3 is TGTGCCAGCAGGTCTCTTGTGAGCATATTCTCGGATGAGCAGTTCTTC.

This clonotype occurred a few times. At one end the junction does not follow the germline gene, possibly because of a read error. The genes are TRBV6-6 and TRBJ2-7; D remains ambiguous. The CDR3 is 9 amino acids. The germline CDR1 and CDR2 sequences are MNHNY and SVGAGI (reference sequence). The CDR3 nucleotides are TGTGCCAGCACCCACCCCCTACCATTC. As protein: CASTHPLPF.

CDR3 sequence: CASSLTAGVSYEQYF. The DNA for the CDR3 is TGTGCCAGCAGCTTAACAGCAGGGGTCTCCTACGAGCAGTACTTC. This sequence joins TRBV11-2 and TRBJ2-7, with D possibly being TRBD1 (6 bases). The germline CDR1 and CDR2 sequences are SGHAT and FQNNGV. V gave up 2 bases and J gave up 0 bases, with 11 bases separating them. This CDR3 has 15 amino acids.

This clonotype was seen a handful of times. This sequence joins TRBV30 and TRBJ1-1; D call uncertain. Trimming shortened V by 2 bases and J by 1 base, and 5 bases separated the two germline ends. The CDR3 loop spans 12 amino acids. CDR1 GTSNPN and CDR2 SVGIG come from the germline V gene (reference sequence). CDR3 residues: CAWSSGNTEAFF. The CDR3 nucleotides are TGTGCCTGGAGTTCAGGGAACACTGAAGCTTTCTTT.

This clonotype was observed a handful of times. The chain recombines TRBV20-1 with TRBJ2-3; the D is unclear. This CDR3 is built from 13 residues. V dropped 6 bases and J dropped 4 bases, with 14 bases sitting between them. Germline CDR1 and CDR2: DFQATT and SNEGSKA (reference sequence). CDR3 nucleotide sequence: TGCAGTGCGGCTACCCCAGAGGCAGATACGCAGTATTTT. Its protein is CSAATPEADTQYF.

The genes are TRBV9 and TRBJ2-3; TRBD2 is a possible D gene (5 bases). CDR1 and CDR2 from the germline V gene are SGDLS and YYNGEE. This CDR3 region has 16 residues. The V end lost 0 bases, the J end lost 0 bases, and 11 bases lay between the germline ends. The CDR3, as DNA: TGTGCCAGCAGCGTAGGTGAGGGCAGGAGCACAGATACGCAGTATTTT. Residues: CASSVGEGRSTDTQYF.

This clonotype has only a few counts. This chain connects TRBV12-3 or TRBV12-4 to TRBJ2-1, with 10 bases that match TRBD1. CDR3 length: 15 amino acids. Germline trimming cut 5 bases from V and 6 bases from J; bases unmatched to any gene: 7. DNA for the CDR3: TGTGCCAGCAGTAAGGGACAGGGGCCTATCAATGAGCAGTTCTTC. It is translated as CASSKGQGPINEQFF.

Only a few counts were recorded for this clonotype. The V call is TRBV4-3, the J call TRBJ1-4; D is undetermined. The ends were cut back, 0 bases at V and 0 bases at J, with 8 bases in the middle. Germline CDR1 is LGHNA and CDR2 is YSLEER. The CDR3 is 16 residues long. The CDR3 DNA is TGCGCCAGCAGCCAAGATCGGGCAGCAACTAATGAAAAACTGTTTTTT. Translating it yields CASSQDRAATNEKLFF.

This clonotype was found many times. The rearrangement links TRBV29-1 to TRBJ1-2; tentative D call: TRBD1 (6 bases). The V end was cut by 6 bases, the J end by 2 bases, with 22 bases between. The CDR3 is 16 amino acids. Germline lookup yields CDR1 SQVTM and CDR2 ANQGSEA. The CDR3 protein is CSVDRPPGAGNYGYTF. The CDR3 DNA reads TGCAGCGTGGACCGACCGCCGGGGGCGGGGAACTATGGCTACACCTTC.

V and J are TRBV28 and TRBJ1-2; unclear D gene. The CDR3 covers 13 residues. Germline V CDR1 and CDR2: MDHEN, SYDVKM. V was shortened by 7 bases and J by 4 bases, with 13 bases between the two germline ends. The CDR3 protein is CASTLEQAYGYTF. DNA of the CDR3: TGTGCCAGCACCTTAGAGCAGGCCTATGGCTACACCTTC.